This T cell receptor (beta chain) is drawn from a study of blood T cells in healthy people across ages. A second PCR of about 6 to 12 cycles used a sample-barcoded 5' primer and a J-beta primer mix. Each sample yielded at least 2.5 million CDR3-containing paired-end reads. TCRdb re-analysed the 5' RACE reads in MiXCR, keeping a single row per CDR3 protein. Found here are hundreds of thousands of distinct CDR3 sequences, roughly 64% of them singletons; the top ten hold about 20%. The sample, around 10 milliliters of peripheral blood, was drawn from each donor. Each sample provided at least 6 micrograms of extracted total RNA. General study findings and limits: For the donors, CMV status was unknown and possibly confounded expanded clonotype changes.

Remarks on this clonotype: The antigen remains unidentified.

The CDR3 has 11 residues. V was trimmed by 5 bases and J by 6 bases, leaving 8 bases between them. Specimen: blood. This chain links TRBV12-3 or TRBV12-4 with TRBJ2-7; D unclear. The receptor was derived from a man between 25 and 39 years old in good health. The chain's CDR3 is CASSGLAEQYF. The CDR3 bases are TGTGCCAGCAGTGGGCTGGCCGAGCAGTACTTC.